Shown below are 13 T cell receptor beta chains from a single sample sequenced in a study of tissue T cells after allogeneic stem cell transplantation. Data came from immunoSEQ multiplex PCR; TCRdb stores just in-frame clones and leaves some out. The table lists tens of thousands of clones, roughly 73% of them singletons. The sequencing sample was made of sorted cells pooled from one or two spleens. The receptors stem from a pool of C57BL/6 mice in good health.

On this clone: Any gene name here is a mouse gene name. The sequenced fragment ends 1 residue before the CDR3 boundary, so the rest is inferred from the germline J gene. This chain links TRBV19 with TRBJ2-4; 12 bases align to TRBD2. The length of the CDR3 is 16 residues. The V gene's germline CDR1 is FNHDT and CDR2 SITEND (reference sequence). V was clipped by 5 bases and J by 1 base; unmatched bases: 5. The CDR3 protein is CASSRLGGRGQNTLYF. CDR3 DNA (partial): TGTGCCAGCAGCCGACTGGGGGGGCGCGGTCAAAACACCTTGTAC.

To note about this clone: All gene names here are mouse names. The read finishes 1 residue shy of the CDR3 end, and the germline J gene is used to complete it. V usage is TRBV31 and J usage is TRBJ2-5, with 10 positions matching TRBD2. From germline, CDR1 is GKSSPN and CDR2 SITVG. Germline trimming cut 5 bases from V and 3 bases from J; bases unmatched to any gene: 5. The CDR3 is made up of 14 amino acids. The DNA read from the CDR3 is TGTGCCTGGGATCGGGACTGGGGACAAGACACCCAGTAC. It encodes CAWDRDWGQDTQY. The full CDR3 protein reads CAWDRDWGQDTQYF.

Note on this clone: These gene names are mouse names. The observed sequence ends 1 residue before the CDR3 terminus, with the missing tail filled in from the germline J gene. The V and J genes are TRBV19 and TRBJ2-5; 9 bases agree with TRBD2. Germline-derived CDR1 and CDR2 are FNHDT and SITEND (reference sequence). The CDR3 loop spans 16 amino acids. Unmatched junction bases numbered 5, after V lost 0 bases and J lost 3 bases. CDR3 amino acids: CASSIGAGGVQDTQYF. Incomplete CDR3 DNA: TGTGCCAGCAGTATAGGGGCTGGGGGGGTTCAAGACACCCAGTAC.

Comment on this clone: Genes and germline come from the mouse. Read sequence stops 1 residue before the CDR3 end, and the germline J gene provides the missing end. The chain has TRBV13-2 and TRBJ2-2; D is perhaps TRBD1 (5 bases). This CDR3 contains 14 residues. In germline, CDR1 is NNHNN, CDR2 SYGAGS (reference sequence). The ends were cut back, 3 bases at V and 0 bases at J, with 6 bases in the middle. The sequenced part of the CDR3 DNA is TGTGCCAGCGGTGGGACAACAAACACCGGGCAGCTCTAC. Translated, it gives CASGGTTNTGQLY. The CDR3, in full, reads CASGGTTNTGQLYF.

For this clone: These gene names are mouse names. The sequenced fragment ends 1 residue before the CDR3 boundary, so the rest is inferred from the germline J gene. Within the sample, other DNA sequences also encode this same CDR3. This chain uses TRBV14 with TRBJ2-2; TRBD1 matches at 9 bases. This CDR3 is built from 15 residues. J was trimmed by 0 bases and V by 4 bases; bases with no gene match: 1. CDR1 SGHDT and CDR2 FRDEAV come from the germline V gene. The part of the CDR3 DNA that was read is TGTGCCAGCAGTGGGGACAGGGCAAACACCGGGCAGCTCTAC. Protein sequence: CASSGDRANTGQLY. In full, the CDR3 is CASSGDRANTGQLYF.

Remarks on this clone: Here the gene names and germline are mouse. CDR3 DNA (partial): TGTGCCACCGGGACACATGAACAGTAC. Protein product: CATGTHEQY. The full CDR3 reads CATGTHEQYF. The chain has TRBV13-3 and TRBJ2-7, with a possible D match to TRBD1 (6 bases). Read data end 1 residue before the CDR3 end; the end is taken from the germline J gene. The CDR3 is 10 residues long. Germline V CDR1 and CDR2: NNHDY, SYVADS. Trimming stripped 9 bases from V and 5 bases from J, with 9 bases between.

About this clone: Gene names follow the mouse nomenclature. Here the CDR3 reads CASGTLSNERLFF. The sequenced CDR3 bases are TGTGCCAGCGGGACACTTTCCAACGAAAGATTATTT. V gene TRBV13-2 combines with J gene TRBJ1-4; D gene unclear. The sequenced fragment ends 1 residue before the CDR3 boundary, so the rest is inferred from the germline J gene. Trimming shortened V by 5 bases and J by 0 bases, and 5 bases separated the two germline ends. This CDR3 has 13 amino acids. Germline loops: CDR1 NNHNN, CDR2 SYGAGS (reference sequence).

A word on this clone: The gene names here belong to mouse. The read falls 1 residue short of the CDR3 end, and the missing part is taken from the germline J gene. The chain carries TRBV17 and TRBJ2-1, with a weak D call TRBD1 (5 bases). Germline lookup yields CDR1 MNHDT and CDR2 YYDKIL. CDR3 length: 14 amino acids. V lost 1 base and J lost 4, with 8 bases in between. Incomplete CDR3 DNA: TGTGCTAGCAGTAGAGTCAGGGATTATGCTGAGCAGTTC. This sequence encodes CASSRVRDYAEQF. The full-length CDR3 reads as CASSRVRDYAEQFF.

Comments on this clone: Genes and germline come from the mouse. Coverage ceases 1 residue before the CDR3 finishes, and the germline J gene fills in the end. The chain carries TRBV20 and TRBJ2-1; no firm D call. Germline-derived CDR1 and CDR2 are GFQATS and STVNSAI. The CDR3 contains 11 residues. The germline V and J ends were trimmed by 0 bases and 6 bases, with 3 bases remaining between them. This CDR3 is CGAREAAEQFF. Incomplete CDR3 DNA: TGTGGTGCTAGGGAGGCTGCTGAGCAGTTC.

A note on this clone: Gene names and germline refer to mouse. The CDR3 extends 1 residue past the end of the read, so its final part is completed from the germline J gene. The J gene is TRBJ2-2, the V gene TRBV13-2; 9 bases are shared with TRBD2. With V trimmed by 2 bases and J by 3 bases, 2 bases remained unmatched. The CDR3 length is 15 residues. Looked up from germline, CDR1 is NNHNN and CDR2 is SYGAGS (reference sequence). The CDR3 here is CASGEDWGYTGQLYF. CDR3 bases read: TGTGCCAGCGGTGAAGACTGGGGGTACACCGGGCAGCTCTAC.

Note on this clone: Gene names denote mouse genes. The observed sequence ends 1 residue before the CDR3 terminus, with the missing tail filled in from the germline J gene. The chain recombines TRBV31 with TRBJ2-5, with TRBD1 identical over 7 bases. V lost 0 bases to trimming and J lost 2 bases; unmatched junction nucleotides: 2. This CDR3 is built from 14 residues. Germline CDR1 is GKSSPN and CDR2 is SITVG. The sequenced CDR3 bases are TGTGCCTGGAGTCTCGACAGGGCCCAAGACACCCAGTAC. Protein: CAWSLDRAQDTQY. In full, the CDR3 reads CAWSLDRAQDTQYF.

A remark on this clone: Genes and germline come from the mouse. The CDR3 end is not reached by the read, which stops 1 residue before it; the germline J gene fills it in. V and J are TRBV2 and TRBJ2-1; TRBD1 is a possible D gene (5 bases). Deletions cut 0 bases from V and 0 bases from J, with 6 bases between. This CDR3 contains 15 residues. In germline, CDR1 is LGHNA, CDR2 YSYQKL. This CDR3 is CASSQDRGNYAEQFF. The CDR3 bases that were read are TGTGCCAGCAGCCAAGATAGGGGTAACTATGCTGAGCAGTTC.

Concerning this clone itself: Each gene name is a mouse one. Read sequence stops 1 residue before the CDR3 end, and the germline J gene provides the missing end. The chain carries TRBV13-2 and TRBJ1-6, with D perhaps TRBD1 (5 bases). TRBJ1-6 is sorted into the ORF group, with uncertain function. Trimming pared 5 bases from V and 3 bases from J, leaving 6 bases between. The germline CDR1 and CDR2 sequences are NNHNN and SYGAGS (reference sequence). The CDR3 extends over 13 amino acids. CDR3 bases read: TGTGCCAGCGGGACAGTCTATAATTCGCCCCTCTAC. Amino acid sequence: CASGTVYNSPLY. The whole CDR3 is CASGTVYNSPLYF.